This TCR beta chain is drawn from a study of beta chain features in type 1 diabetes. CDR1 and CDR2 from the germline V gene are GTSNPN and SVGIG (reference sequence). The CDR3 contains 14 residues. Trimming shortened V by 1 base and J by 7 bases, and 11 bases separated the two germline ends. The study reverse transcribed the entire isolated RNA, so it sequenced expressed TCRB transcripts. Clones were sequenced by immunoSEQ multiplex PCR, and TCRdb holds only the in-frame ones, with some missing. Here the sample spans roughly 330,000 clones, 9.5% to 11% being singletons. Sample: naive CD4+ T cells from blood. The chain combines TRBV30 with TRBJ1-6; tentatively, D is TRBD1 (6 bases). The clonotype originates from a woman in her 30s in good health. CDR3 sequence (DNA): TGTGCCTGGAGTGGTGGGGGCCTAAATTCACCCCTCCACTTT. Translated: CAWSGGGLNSPLHF.